This T cell receptor (beta chain) was profiled in a study of blood T cell repertoires in COVID-19. The overall study: The cDNA or gDNA used as material had been derived from T cells, B-cell-depleted T cells, or PBMCs.

Assay used: immunoSEQ multiplex PCR; TCRdb lists only in-frame clones, some missing. The sample holds approximately 250,000 clones, about 88% seen once. Germline CDR1 SGHRS, CDR2 YFSETQ. J gave up 7 bases and V 0 bases, and 6 bases lay outside the gene matches. CDR3 size: 16 residues. The TCR sequence derives from a middle-aged man with acute or convalescent COVID-19. The V gene is TRBV5-1, the J gene TRBJ2-1, with 11 bases that match TRBD2. The sequenced sample consisted of peripheral blood. CDR3 region: CASSLGPSGGQNEQFF. CDR3 bases: TGCGCCAGCAGCTTGGGGCCTAGCGGGGGGCAAAATGAGCAGTTCTTC.